The source of this T cell receptor (beta chain) is a study of T cells in Graves' hyperthyroidism and ophthalmopathy. The overall study: Prior to any treatment, at the point of initial diagnosis, peripheral blood was collected. Study-wide findings and caveats: Through a model of 13 V-J features, ophthalmopathy was separated from stable hyperthyroidism. Blood also held most thyroid clonotypes expanded beyond 0.001.

Exclusion of a patient resulted from uncontrolled infection, other autoimmune disease, pregnancy or lactation. Authors of the study amplified TCR beta CDR3 regions from RNA transcripts. A first-round RT-PCR of the TCR CDR3 used the HTBI primer set. TCRdb ran MiXCR on the multiplex PCR reads and lists one entry per CDR3 protein. The table lists about 320,000 distinct CDR3 sequences, over 15% of them singletons. Many counts were recorded for this clonotype. No antigen is known for it. This clonotype was obtained from a man aged 30-40 years with Graves' hyperthyroidism. Sequencing was performed on blood.

The CDR3, as DNA: TGTGCCACCAGTGACCTTATGACTAGCGGGAGTTCGGATGAGCAGTTCTTC. Its translation: CATSDLMTSGSSDEQFF. This chain connects TRBV24-1 to TRBJ2-1; 12 bases line up with TRBD2. This CDR3 contains 17 residues. The J segment lost 8 bases and the V segment lost 4 bases, leaving 11 bases of the junction unmatched. From germline, CDR1 is KGHDR and CDR2 SFDVKD.